Listed here are 20 T cell receptor beta chains from one sample, sequenced in a study of T cell responses to AZD1222 COVID-19 vaccine. Produced via immunoSEQ multiplex PCR; TCRdb's table is partial and in-frame only. The table shows 150,000 to 200,000 clones, with approximately 90% occurring only once. Here the sequenced sample was peripheral blood, taken 28 days after the second AZD1222 dose. The receptors derive from an adult who received the AZD1222 COVID-19 vaccine.

The gene calls are TRBV28 and TRBJ1-5; D uncertain. Germline assignment: CDR1 MDHEN and CDR2 SYDVKM. This CDR3 is built from 13 residues. Trimming left V 2 bases short and J 7 bases short, with 9 bases between. The CDR3 DNA reads TGTGCCAGCAGTTTAGAATCGTGGCAGCCCCAGCATTTT. Translating it yields CASSLESWQPQHF.

This chain links TRBV6-5 with TRBJ2-1, with D tentatively TRBD2 (6 bases). The CDR3 length is 14 residues. Germline CDR1 and CDR2: MNHEY and SVGAGI. Trimming removed 7 bases at V and 2 bases at J, with 12 bases between. This CDR3 reads CASTAWGAYNEQFF. CDR3 sequence (DNA): TGTGCCAGCACCGCGTGGGGGGCCTACAATGAGCAGTTCTTC.

This chain uses TRBV9 with TRBJ1-1; possibly TRBD1 for D (6 bases). V was cut by 4 bases and J by 2 bases, with 15 bases left in between. Germline V gives CDR1 SGDLS, CDR2 YYNGEE. The CDR3 loop spans 15 amino acids. CDR3 loop: CASSRSGGTNTEAFF. Written as DNA, the CDR3 is TGTGCCAGCAGCCGTAGTGGGGGGACAAACACTGAAGCTTTCTTT.

The chain links TRBV2 to TRBJ2-2; 7 bases are shared with TRBD2. V lost 7 bases and J lost 4; bases outside the gene matches: 9. CDR3 size: 15 residues. CDR1 and CDR2 from the germline V gene are SNHLY and FYNNEI. The CDR3 spells CASIGTSAGTGELFF. CDR3 in DNA: TGTGCCAGCATCGGAACTAGCGCGGGCACCGGGGAGCTGTTTTTT.

The V call is TRBV28, the J call TRBJ2-1; D could derive from TRBD1 or TRBD2 (5 bases each). This CDR3 has 14 amino acids. V lost 4 bases and J lost 4, with 11 bases in between. Germline V gene sequence: CDR1 MDHEN, CDR2 SYDVKM. The CDR3 DNA reads as TGTGCCAGCAGTTACGCAGGGACGTACAATGAGCAGTTCTTC. Protein: CASSYAGTYNEQFF. The complete variable domain, with remaining parts taken from reference TRBV28 and TRBJ2-1, reads DVKVTQSSRYLVKRTGEKVFLECVQDMDHENMFWYRQDPGLGLRLIYFSYDVKMKEKGDIPEGYSVSREKKERFSLILESASTNQTSMYLCASSYAGTYNEQFFGPGTRLTVL.

The rearrangement joins TRBV27 to TRBJ2-3; D perhaps matches TRBD2 (6 bases). Germline V gene sequence: CDR1 MNHEY, CDR2 SMNVEV (reference sequence). Trimming pared 0 bases from V and 3 bases from J, leaving 16 bases between. The CDR3 length is 17 residues. CDR3 DNA sequence: TGTGCCAGCAGTTTATCGAAAGGAGCAGGAGGGACAGATACGCAGTATTTT. It is translated as CASSLSKGAGGTDTQYF.

The chain is built from TRBV27 and TRBJ2-7; no clear D gene. The CDR3 contains 14 residues. The germline V and J ends were trimmed by 6 bases and 3 bases, with 15 bases remaining between them. Germline V gene data show CDR1 as MNHEY and CDR2 as SMNVEV (reference sequence). Here the CDR3 reads CASSYLRSGYEQYF. The CDR3 DNA follows: TGTGCCAGCAGCTACCTCCGTTCGGGCTACGAGCAGTACTTC.

The chain links TRBV11-1 to TRBJ1-2, with a tentative D call TRBD1 (5 bases). Trimming removed 5 bases at V and 1 base at J, with 17 bases between. CDR1 and CDR2 from the germline V gene are SGHAT and FQDESV (reference sequence). CDR3 length: 16 residues. The CDR3 nucleotides are TGTGCCAGCAGCCCGGACTTGGGACGGAATAACTATGGCTACACCTTC. Its protein product is CASSPDLGRNNYGYTF. Full variable domain (outside the CDR3, taken from reference TRBV11-1 and TRBJ1-2): EAEVAQSPRYKITEKSQAVAFWCDPISGHATLYWYRQILGQGPELLVQFQDESVVDDSQLPKDRFSAERLKGVDSTLKIQPAELGDSAMYLCASSPDLGRNNYGYTFGSGTRLTVV.

The chain joins TRBV28 to TRBJ1-2; D is perhaps TRBD1 (6 bases). This CDR3 has 14 amino acids. Germline CDR1 MDHEN, CDR2 SYDVKM. V was trimmed by 6 bases and J by 4 bases, leaving 15 bases between them. CDR3: CASSAQGGPYGYTF. CDR3 sequence (DNA): TGTGCCAGCAGCGCACAGGGAGGGCCCTATGGCTACACCTTC.

The CDR3 coding sequence is TGTGCCAGCACAACAGGGTCCGGCACTGAAGCTTTCTTT. This sequence encodes CASTTGSGTEAFF. This rearrangement joins TRBV12-3 or TRBV12-4 to TRBJ1-1, with D perhaps matching TRBD1 (6 bases). The V and J ends lost 7 bases and 4 bases respectively, with 13 bases between them. The CDR3 consists of 13 residues.

The chain's CDR3 is CASSVWTGADNEQFF. The DNA of the CDR3 is TGTGCCAGCAGCGTATGGACAGGGGCGGACAATGAGCAGTTCTTC. The chain has TRBV9 and TRBJ2-1, with 9 bases lining up with TRBD1. The CDR3 totals 15 residues. The germline CDR1 and CDR2 sequences are SGDLS and YYNGEE. V lost 1 base to trimming and J lost 5 bases; unmatched junction nucleotides: 4.

The chain has TRBV29-1 and TRBJ1-2; TRBD1 matches at 8 bases. The CDR3 totals 15 residues. Trimming at V came to 6 bases and at J to 8 bases, leaving 17 bases not matched to a gene. The germline V gene encodes CDR1 SQVTM and CDR2 ANQGSEA. The chain's CDR3 is CSVDLRQGKVGGYTF. The CDR3 DNA follows: TGCAGCGTCGACCTTCGACAGGGGAAGGTCGGAGGCTACACCTTC.

The chain links TRBV2 to TRBJ2-7; D unresolved. CDR1 SNHLY and CDR2 FYNNEI come from the germline V gene. Trimming took off 4 bases at V and 2 bases at J, with 9 bases between the two ends. This CDR3 is built from 13 residues. CDR3 residues: CASSGDQAYEQYF. The CDR3, as DNA: TGTGCCAGCAGTGGAGACCAAGCCTACGAGCAGTACTTC.

The chain couples TRBV7-9 to TRBJ2-3; the match to TRBD2 covers 9 bases. The germline CDR1 and CDR2 sequences are SEHNR and FQNEAQ (reference sequence). This CDR3 region has 15 residues. With V trimmed by 7 bases and J by 2 bases, 7 bases remained unmatched. The CDR3 DNA is TGTGCCAGCAACGGAGAGGGACTAGCCACAGATACGCAGTATTTT. It specifies CASNGEGLATDTQYF.

V gene TRBV10-2 combines with J gene TRBJ1-5, with D maybe TRBD1 (5 bases). CDR3 length: 15 amino acids. CDR1 is WSHSY and CDR2 is SAAADI in the germline V gene. V lost 8 bases and J 0 bases, leaving 14 bases between the germline ends. CDR3 DNA sequence: TGCGCCAGCGGCCCGGGGCCCTATAGCAATCAGCCCCAGCATTTT. Translation gives CASGPGPYSNQPQHF.

The rearrangement joins TRBV4-2 to TRBJ2-7, with D hard to call. Per the germline V gene, CDR1 is LGHNA and CDR2 is YNFKEQ. V gave up 1 base and J gave up 3 bases, with 10 bases separating them. CDR3 length: 14 amino acids. The CDR3, as DNA: TGTGCCAGCAGCCAAGGTGGTCCAGGCTACGAGCAGTACTTC. Protein sequence: CASSQGGPGYEQYF.

The chain couples TRBV4-3 to TRBJ2-5; 8 bases map to TRBD2. The CDR3 spans 16 residues. With 1 base clipped from V and 1 base from J, the junction kept 5 bases outside the gene matches. Looked up from germline, CDR1 is LGHNA and CDR2 is YSLEER. The CDR3 coding sequence is TGCGCCAGCAGCCAAGGGACTAGCCTGGGCCAAGAGACCCAGTACTTC. It codes for CASSQGTSLGQETQYF.

V and J are TRBV7-2 and TRBJ1-3, with a weak D call TRBD1 (5 bases). Between the trimmed V and J ends, which lost 0 bases and 0 bases, there was a span of 12 bases. This CDR3 region has 17 residues. Germline V lookup: CDR1 SGHTA, CDR2 FQGNSA. The DNA of the CDR3 is TGTGCCAGCAGCTTAGCGGGACGGACGAGCTCTGGAAACACCATATATTTT. Translated: CASSLAGRTSSGNTIYF.

This clone has a single count. This chain connects TRBV15 to TRBJ1-5; the D gene is possibly TRBD1 (6 bases). Germline V gene data show CDR1 as LNHNV and CDR2 as YYDKDF (reference sequence). V lost 0 bases and J lost 5, with 20 bases in between. This CDR3 region has 18 residues. The CDR3 nucleotides are TGTGCCACCAGCAGAGATGGTCTGGCCCAAGGGGGGGATCAGCCCCAGCATTTT. Its translation: CATSRDGLAQGGDQPQHF.

The chain is built from TRBV7-2 and TRBJ1-1; D uncertain. Trimming cost V 2 bases and J 5 bases, with 9 bases left between them. Germline assignment: CDR1 SGHTA and CDR2 FQGNSA. This CDR3 is 13 amino acids long. The DNA for the CDR3 is TGTGCCAGCAGCTTATCCGGCGGTACTGAAGCTTTCTTT. This encodes CASSLSGGTEAFF.